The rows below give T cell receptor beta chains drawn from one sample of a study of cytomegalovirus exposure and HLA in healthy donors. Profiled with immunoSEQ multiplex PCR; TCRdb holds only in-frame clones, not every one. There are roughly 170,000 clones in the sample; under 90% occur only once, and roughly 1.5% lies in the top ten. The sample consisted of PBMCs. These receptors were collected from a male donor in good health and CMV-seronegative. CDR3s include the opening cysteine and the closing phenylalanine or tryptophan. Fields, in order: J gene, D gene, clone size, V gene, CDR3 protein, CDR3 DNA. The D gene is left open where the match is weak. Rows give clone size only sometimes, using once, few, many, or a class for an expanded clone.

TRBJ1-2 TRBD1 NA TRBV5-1 CASSPETGVGYTF TGCGCCAGCAGCCCCGAGACAGGGGTAGGCTACACCTTC
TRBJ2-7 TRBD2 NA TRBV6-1 CASSETSGDF TGTGCCAGCAGTGAAACGAGCGGGGACTTC
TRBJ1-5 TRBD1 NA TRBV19 CASNPPAGTGTGQPQHF TGTGCCAGTAACCCCCCCGCCGGGACAGGGACCGGTCAGCCCCAGCATTTT
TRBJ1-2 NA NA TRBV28 CASSLSGRTYGYTF TGTGCCAGCAGTTTATCAGGGAGGACCTATGGCTACACCTTC
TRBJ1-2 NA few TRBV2 CASTPPGGRGNGYTF TGTGCCAGCACCCCCCCGGGAGGACGGGGCAATGGCTACACCTTC
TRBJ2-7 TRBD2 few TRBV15 CATSRGFSGGSSSYEQYF TGTGCCACCAGCAGAGGGTTTAGCGGGGGATCGAGCTCCTACGAGCAGTACTTC
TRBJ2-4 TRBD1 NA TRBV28 CASKGQGARAKNIQYF TGTGCCAGCAAGGGGCAGGGGGCGCGAGCCAAAAACATTCAGTACTTC
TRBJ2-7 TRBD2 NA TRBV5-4 CASSIGTSGNYEQYF TGTGCCAGCAGCATTGGGACTAGCGGGAACTACGAGCAGTACTTC
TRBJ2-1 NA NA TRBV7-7 CASSFFEQFF TGTGCCAGCAGCTTCTTTGAGCAGTTCTTC
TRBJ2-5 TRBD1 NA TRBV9 CASSVGTGASETQYF TGTGCCAGCAGCGTTGGGACAGGGGCGTCAGAGACCCAGTACTTC
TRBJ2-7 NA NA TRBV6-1 CASSSAAVSSYEQYF TGTGCCAGCAGCTCCGCGGCTGTGTCTTCCTACGAGCAGTACTTC
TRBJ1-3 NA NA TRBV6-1 CASSEAAPGGNTIYF TGTGCCAGCAGTGAAGCGGCGCCAGGGGGAAACACCATATATTTT
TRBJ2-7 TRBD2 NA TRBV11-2 CASSFPTTSAYSYEQYF TGTGCCAGCAGCTTTCCCACAACTAGCGCCTACTCCTACGAGCAGTACTTC
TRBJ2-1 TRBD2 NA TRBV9 CASSGHSGRALDEQFF TGTGCCAGCAGCGGACATAGCGGGAGGGCTTTGGATGAGCAGTTCTTC
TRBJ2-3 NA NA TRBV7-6 CASSLEARASRSTDTQYF TGTGCCAGCAGCTTAGAGGCGAGGGCCTCACGAAGCACAGATACGCAGTATTTT
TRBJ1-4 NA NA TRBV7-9 CASSLGLGEANEKLFF TGTGCCAGCAGCTTAGGTCTGGGGGAGGCTAATGAAAAACTGTTTTTT
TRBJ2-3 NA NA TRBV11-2 CASSLVGGGTDTQYF TGTGCCAGCAGCTTAGTAGGAGGAGGCACAGATACGCAGTATTTT
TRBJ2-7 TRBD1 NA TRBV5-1 CASSLGQGPYEQYF TGCGCCAGCAGCTTGGGACAGGGCCCCTACGAGCAGTACTTC
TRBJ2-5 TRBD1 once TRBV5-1 CASSEQGQGETQYF TGCGCCAGCAGCGAACAGGGGCAGGGGGAGACCCAGTACTTC
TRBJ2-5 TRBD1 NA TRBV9 CASSAQGAETQYF TGTGCCAGCAGCGCACAGGGGGCAGAGACCCAGTACTTC
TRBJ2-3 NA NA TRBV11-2 CASSIQGSADTQYF TGTGCCAGCAGCATACAGGGATCTGCAGATACGCAGTATTTT
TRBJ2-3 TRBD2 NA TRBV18 CASSRSTSGTDTQYF TGTGCCAGCTCACGGTCGACTAGCGGCACAGATACGCAGTATTTT
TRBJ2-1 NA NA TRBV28 CASTHAGVDEQFF TGTGCCAGCACTCATGCAGGGGTCGATGAGCAGTTCTTC
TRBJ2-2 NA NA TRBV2 CASRTESNTGELFF TGTGCCAGCCGGACAGAGTCGAACACCGGGGAGCTGTTTTTT
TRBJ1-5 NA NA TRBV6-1 CAGSEYDGQAYQPQHF TGTGCCGGCAGTGAATACGACGGACAAGCGTATCAGCCCCAGCATTTT
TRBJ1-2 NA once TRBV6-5 CASSGQGANYGYTF TGTGCCAGCAGTGGACAAGGAGCTAACTATGGCTACACCTTC
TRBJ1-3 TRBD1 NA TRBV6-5 CASSYTGQGRNTIYF TGTGCCAGCAGCTATACCGGACAGGGGAGAAACACCATATATTTT
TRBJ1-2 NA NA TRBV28 CATGQIHGYTF TGTGCCACGGGACAAATTCATGGCTACACCTTC
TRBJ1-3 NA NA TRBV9 CASSVGGSGLGGSGNTIYF TGTGCCAGCAGCGTAGGGGGCTCGGGGTTGGGAGGCTCTGGAAACACCATATATTTT
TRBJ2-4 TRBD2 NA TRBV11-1 CASSPPGLAGKNIQYF TGTGCCAGCAGCCCTCCGGGACTAGCGGGCAAAAACATTCAGTACTTC
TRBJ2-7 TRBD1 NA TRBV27 CASSPMTGTGPEINYEQYF TGTGCCAGCAGTCCAATGACAGGGACAGGTCCTGAAATAAACTACGAGCAGTACTTC
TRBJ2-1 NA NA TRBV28 CASSLGRYNEQFF TGTGCCAGCTCCTTGGGCAGGTACAATGAGCAGTTCTTC
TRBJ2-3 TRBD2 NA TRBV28 CASSSLKGLAIAQYF TGTGCCAGCAGTTCCCTCAAAGGACTAGCAATTGCGCAGTATTTT
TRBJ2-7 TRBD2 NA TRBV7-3 CASSSLAGVGYEQYF TGTGCCAGCAGCTCCCTAGCGGGAGTGGGGTACGAGCAGTACTTC
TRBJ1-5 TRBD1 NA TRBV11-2 CASSLGQGWGQPQHF TGTGCCAGCAGCTTAGGACAGGGCTGGGGTCAGCCCCAGCATTTT
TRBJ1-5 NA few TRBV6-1 CASTGHSFNQPQHF TGTGCCAGCACCGGACATTCCTTCAATCAGCCCCAGCATTTT
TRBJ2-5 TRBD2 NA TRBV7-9 CASSPGLAGGETQYF TGTGCCAGCAGCCCGGGACTAGCGGGGGGGGAGACCCAGTACTTC
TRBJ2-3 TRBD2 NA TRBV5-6 CASSLSTSGGIDTQYF TGTGCCAGCAGCCTATCGACTAGCGGGGGGATAGATACGCAGTATTTT
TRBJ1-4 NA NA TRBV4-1 CASSQDPTGINEKLFF TGCGCCAGCAGCCAAGATCCCACAGGGATAAATGAAAAACTGTTTTTT
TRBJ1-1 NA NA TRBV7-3 CASTIGPGTEAFF TGTGCCAGCACCATCGGGCCGGGGACTGAAGCTTTCTTT
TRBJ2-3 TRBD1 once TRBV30 CAWTRTGSRYF TGTGCCTGGACCAGGACAGGGTCAAGATATTTT
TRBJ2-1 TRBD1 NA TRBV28 CASSLFRTGVNEQFF TGTGCCAGCAGTCTGTTTCGGACAGGGGTGAATGAGCAGTTCTTC
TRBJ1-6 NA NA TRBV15 CATSRVQVGGPLHF TGTGCCACCAGCAGAGTCCAAGTCGGGGGGCCCCTCCACTTT
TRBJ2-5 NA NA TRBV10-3 CAIGGGETQYF TGTGCCATCGGCGGAGGAGAGACCCAGTACTTC
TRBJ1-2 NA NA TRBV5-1 CASSLLQGKFDGYTF TGCGCCAGCAGCTTACTACAGGGTAAATTTGATGGCTACACCTTC
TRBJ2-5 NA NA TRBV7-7 CASSPDARAEETQYF TGTGCCAGCAGCCCGGACGCCAGGGCGGAGGAGACCCAGTACTTC
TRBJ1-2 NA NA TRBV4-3 CASSRDPSGRDNGYTF TGCGCCAGCAGCCGAGACCCCTCCGGCAGGGATAATGGCTACACCTTC
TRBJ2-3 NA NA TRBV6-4 CASSDSAGFGTDTQYF TGTGCCAGCAGTGACTCAGCCGGGTTTGGCACAGATACGCAGTATTTT
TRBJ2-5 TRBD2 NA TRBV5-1 CASSSGLAGAVGETQYF TGCGCCAGCAGCTCAGGACTAGCGGGGGCCGTGGGAGAGACCCAGTACTTC
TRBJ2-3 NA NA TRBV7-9 CASSFPGTSTDTQYF TGTGCCAGCAGCTTTCCGGGAACAAGCACAGATACGCAGTATTTT
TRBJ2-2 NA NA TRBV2 CASGRDLNTGELFF TGTGCCAGCGGCCGGGACTTGAACACCGGGGAGCTGTTTTTT
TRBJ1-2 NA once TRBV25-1 CASSATTNYGYTF TGTGCCAGCAGTGCGACAACTAACTATGGCTACACCTTC